This T cell receptor (beta chain) appears in the sequencing data of a study of cytomegalovirus exposure and HLA in healthy donors. This clone occurred a few times. Trimming removed 3 bases from V and 3 bases from J; junction bases left unmatched: 2. This CDR3 is built from 14 residues. Per germline, CDR1 SGHAT and CDR2 FQNNGV. Sequencing used immunoSEQ multiplex PCR; TCRdb keeps in-frame clones, though not all of them. The sample holds nearly 200,000 clones, around 83% seen once. Separation from the 666-subject first cohort characterized the approximately 120-subject validation cohort, to which the donors belonged.

The receptor was isolated from a woman aged 25 to 39 in good health and CMV-seropositive. The source material was PBMCs. The rearrangement joins TRBV11-2 to TRBJ1-5, with TRBD1 matching over 7 bases. CDR3 DNA sequence: TGTGCCAGCAGCTTGGACAGGTACAATCAGCCCCAGCATTTT. Translation: CASSLDRYNQPQHF. Based on the CDR3 plus reference TRBV11-2 and TRBJ1-5, the full variable domain is EAGVAQSPRYKIIEKRQSVAFWCNPISGHATLYWYQQILGQGPKLLIQFQNNGVVDDSQLPKDRFSAERLKGVDSTLKIQPAKLEDSAVYLCASSLDRYNQPQHFGDGTRLSIL.